Below, 20 T cell receptor beta chains from the same sample are listed, as sequenced in a study of blood T cell repertoires in COVID-19. Libraries were prepared by immunoSEQ multiplex PCR; TCRdb keeps only in-frame clonotypes and omits some of them. Of about 220,000 clones detected, roughly 90% appear once; the ten largest clones hold less than 4.5%. The sample was PBMCs or T cells enriched from blood (not recorded which). Receptors originate from a woman aged 40 to 50 with acute COVID-19.

The chain recombines TRBV27 with TRBJ2-7; TRBD1 matches 7 bases. Looked up from germline, CDR1 is MNHEY and CDR2 is SMNVEV (reference sequence). J lost 0 bases, V lost 2 bases, and 10 bases had no gene match. The CDR3 has 17 residues. CDR3 in DNA: TGTGCCAGCAGTTTAGCCCAGTGGCAGGGGGACTCCTACGAGCAGTACTTC. This gives the protein CASSLAQWQGDSYEQYF.

This clone was found once. In DNA, the CDR3 is TGTGCCAGCTCACCAGCAGTTCAAGAGACCCAGTACTTC. Its translation is CASSPAVQETQYF. This rearrangement joins TRBV18 to TRBJ2-5; D is uncertain. The V gene's germline CDR1 is KGHSH and CDR2 LQKENI. V shed 2 bases and J shed 2 bases, with 6 bases lying between them. The CDR3 is made up of 13 amino acids. Using reference TRBV18 and TRBJ2-5 for the parts outside the CDR3, the full variable domain is NAGVMQNPRHLVRRRGQEARLRCSPMKGHSHVYWYRQLPEEGLKFMVYLQKENIIDESGMPKERFSAEFPKEGPSILRIQQVVRGDSAAYFCASSPAVQETQYFGPGTRLLVL.

V is TRBV27 and J is TRBJ2-7; TRBD1 might be the D (5 bases). Germline V lookup: CDR1 MNHEY, CDR2 SMNVEV (reference sequence). The CDR3 has 16 residues. The ends were cut back, 0 bases at V and 6 bases at J, with 18 bases in the middle. CDR3 amino acids: CASSLSMGSGNLEQYF. CDR3 nucleotides: TGTGCCAGCAGTTTATCGATGGGGTCAGGGAATCTCGAGCAGTACTTC.

This chain joins TRBV19 and TRBJ1-1; tentatively, D is TRBD1 (5 bases). The germline V gene has CDR1 LNHDA and CDR2 SQIVND (reference sequence). Trimming cost V 0 bases and J 4 bases, with 15 bases left between them. The CDR3 spans 16 residues. In nucleotides, the CDR3 is TGTGCCAGTAGTATAGATGGAGGGGCTTGGACCACTGAAGCTTTCTTT. It codes for CASSIDGGAWTTEAFF.

The genes are TRBV2 and TRBJ1-2, with 8 positions matching TRBD1. The CDR3 is 16 residues long. The V and J ends lost 10 bases and 5 bases, in that order; junction bases with no gene match: 18. Germline V gives CDR1 SNHLY, CDR2 FYNNEI. The CDR3 spells CATVGQVDHLGYGYTF. The CDR3 nucleotides read TGTGCCACCGTGGGACAGGTCGACCACCTAGGGTATGGCTACACCTTC.

This clone was detected once. The chain links TRBV5-8 to TRBJ2-1; D is perhaps TRBD2 (6 bases). CDR1 is SGHTS and CDR2 is YDEGEE in the germline V gene. CDR3 length equals 15 residues. V was shortened by 3 bases and J by 0 bases, with 10 bases between the two germline ends. The DNA for the CDR3 is TGTGCCAGCAGCTCCGGGACTTTCTCCTACAATGAGCAGTTCTTC. It specifies CASSSGTFSYNEQFF.

With regard to this clone: Other DNA sequences in this sample translate to the same CDR3. The V gene is TRBV6-5, the J gene TRBJ1-1, with D perhaps matching TRBD1 (6 bases). CDR3 length equals 12 residues. Trimming removed 6 bases at V and 1 base at J, with 6 bases between. The germline gives CDR1 MNHEY, CDR2 SVGAGI. The CDR3 here is CASRTGNTEAFF. In DNA, the CDR3 is TGTGCCAGCAGGACAGGGAACACTGAAGCTTTCTTT.

The J gene is TRBJ1-3, the V gene TRBV10-1; D might be TRBD1 (5 bases). The CDR3 runs 14 residues. Looked up from germline, CDR1 is WNHNN and CDR2 is SYGVQD (reference sequence). Trimming left V 7 bases short and J 0 bases short, with 10 bases between. The CDR3 DNA sequence: TGCGCCAGCACCCAGGGCTCCTCTGGAAACACCATATATTTT. Encoded protein: CASTQGSSGNTIYF.

The table lists this clone with a count of one. The chain uses TRBV3-1 (or the pseudogene TRBV3-2) and TRBJ2-2, with 15 bases that match TRBD2. CDR3 length equals 19 residues. Germline CDR1 is LGHDT and CDR2 is YNNKEL (reference sequence). The V segment lost 4 bases and the J segment 6 bases; nucleotides outside the gene matches: 12. The CDR3 region has the DNA TGTGCCAGCAGCCCATTGGGCTCTGGACTAGCGGGGGGGTCCGGGGAGCTGTTTTTT. It translates to CASSPLGSGLAGGSGELFF.

The chain is built from TRBV10-3 and TRBJ1-1; D is perhaps TRBD1 (6 bases). The CDR3 runs 17 residues. CDR1 and CDR2 (germline): ENHRY, SYGVKD. V shed 3 bases and J shed 1 base, with 18 bases lying between them. The CDR3 loop is CAISDTPLQTGNTEAFF. In nucleotides, the CDR3 is TGTGCCATCAGTGACACCCCCCTCCAGACAGGGAACACTGAAGCTTTCTTT.

The rearrangement links TRBV5-6 to TRBJ1-4; D remains unclear. The CDR3 spans 15 residues. The germline CDR1 and CDR2 sequences are SGHDT and YYEEEE. Trimming pared 4 bases from V and 2 bases from J, leaving 12 bases between. The CDR3 region is CASSPAGRTNEKLFF. CDR3 in DNA: TGTGCCAGCAGCCCCGCGGGGAGGACTAATGAAAAACTGTTTTTT.

The V call is TRBV2, the J call TRBJ1-2; the D is unclear. The CDR3 is made up of 15 amino acids. V shed 3 bases and J shed 6 bases, with 17 bases lying between them. Germline-derived CDR1 and CDR2 are SNHLY and FYNNEI. CDR3 loop: CASSERVNPSDGYTF. The DNA of the CDR3 is TGTGCCAGCAGTGAGCGGGTAAACCCTTCAGATGGCTACACCTTC.

V gene TRBV7-2 combines with J gene TRBJ1-1; D gene unclear. V dropped 0 bases and J dropped 1 base, with 12 bases sitting between them. In germline, CDR1 is SGHTA, CDR2 FQGNSA. This CDR3 has 16 amino acids. In DNA form, the CDR3 reads TGTGCCAGCAGCTTAGCGTCCGCAGCGACGAACACTGAAGCTTTCTTT. Translating gives CASSLASAATNTEAFF.

The chain combines TRBV12-3 or TRBV12-4 with TRBJ1-1; possibly TRBD1 for D (6 bases). The CDR3 runs to 13 residues. V dropped 6 bases and J dropped 5 bases, with 13 bases sitting between them. CDR3 region: CASRLGGGTEAFF. Written as DNA, the CDR3 is TGTGCCAGCAGGCTGGGAGGGGGAACTGAAGCTTTCTTT.

The chain has TRBV19 and TRBJ1-1, with a tentative D call TRBD1 (6 bases). CDR1 and CDR2 from the germline V gene are LNHDA and SQIVND (reference sequence). The CDR3 totals 14 residues. Trimming removed 4 bases from V and 0 bases from J, with 9 bases in between. The chain's CDR3 is CASSTGHLNTEAFF. The CDR3 coding sequence is TGTGCCAGTAGTACGGGACACCTGAACACTGAAGCTTTCTTT.

The chain couples TRBV19 to TRBJ2-5; weak D call: TRBD1 (6 bases). CDR3 length: 14 residues. The V gene's germline CDR1 is LNHDA and CDR2 SQIVND (reference sequence). V lost 10 bases, J lost 5 bases, and 20 bases lay in between. Here the CDR3 reads CATSKPGDGETQYF. CDR3 bases: TGTGCCACCTCCAAGCCAGGGGATGGCGAGACCCAGTACTTC.

The genes are TRBV6-2 or TRBV6-3 and TRBJ1-2, with D unclear. Trimming cost V 4 bases and J 0 bases, with 9 bases left between them. This CDR3 has 14 residues. The germline V gene encodes CDR1 MNHEY and CDR2 SVGEGT. The chain's CDR3 is CASSFGRPNYGYTF. The DNA of the CDR3 is TGTGCCAGCAGTTTCGGCAGGCCTAACTATGGCTACACCTTC.

This chain connects TRBV2 to TRBJ2-1, with TRBD2 matching 10 bases. The trim removed 5 bases at V and 0 bases at J, leaving 4 bases unmatched. The CDR3 sequence is 16 residues long. CDR1 and CDR2 (germline): SNHLY, FYNNEI. The chain's CDR3 is CASSIAGGTSYNEQFF. The CDR3 region has the DNA TGTGCCAGCAGTATAGCGGGAGGAACCTCCTACAATGAGCAGTTCTTC.

The chain couples TRBV15 to TRBJ2-7, with 10 bases fitting TRBD1. CDR3 length: 15 residues. The germline V gene encodes CDR1 LNHNV and CDR2 YYDKDF (reference sequence). V lost 5 bases, J lost 4 bases, and 8 bases stayed unmatched. CDR3 in amino acids: CATSVGTGDLYEQYF. CDR3 coding DNA: TGTGCCACCAGCGTAGGGACAGGGGATTTGTACGAGCAGTACTTC.

This clone appeared once. V usage is TRBV27 and J usage is TRBJ1-4; D is possibly TRBD1 (5 bases). Germline V CDR1 and CDR2: MNHEY, SMNVEV (reference sequence). The CDR3 has 17 amino acids. V lost 4 bases and J lost 7, with 22 bases in between. CDR3 residues: CASSSWDFPGVGEKLFF. The CDR3 DNA is TGTGCCAGCAGTTCCTGGGACTTCCCGGGAGTCGGTGAAAAACTGTTTTTT.